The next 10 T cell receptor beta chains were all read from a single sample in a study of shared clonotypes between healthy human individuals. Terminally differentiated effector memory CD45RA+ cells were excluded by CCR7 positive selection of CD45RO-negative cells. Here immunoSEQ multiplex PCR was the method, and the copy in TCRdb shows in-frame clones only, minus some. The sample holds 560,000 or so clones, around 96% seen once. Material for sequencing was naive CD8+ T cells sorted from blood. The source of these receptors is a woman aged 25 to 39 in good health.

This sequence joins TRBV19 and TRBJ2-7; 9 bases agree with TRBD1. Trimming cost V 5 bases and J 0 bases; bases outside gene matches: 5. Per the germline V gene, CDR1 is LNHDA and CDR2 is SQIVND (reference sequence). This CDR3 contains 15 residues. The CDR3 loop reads CASSHGTGSSYEQYF. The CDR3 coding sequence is TGTGCCAGTAGTCATGGGACAGGGAGCTCCTACGAGCAGTACTTC.

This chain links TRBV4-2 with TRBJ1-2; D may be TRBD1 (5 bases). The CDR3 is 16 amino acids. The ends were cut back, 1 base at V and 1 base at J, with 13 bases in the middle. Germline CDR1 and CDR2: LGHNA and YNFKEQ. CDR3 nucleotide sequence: TGTGCCAGCAGCCAAGGGGGGACCCTTCTTAACTATGGCTACACCTTC. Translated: CASSQGGTLLNYGYTF.

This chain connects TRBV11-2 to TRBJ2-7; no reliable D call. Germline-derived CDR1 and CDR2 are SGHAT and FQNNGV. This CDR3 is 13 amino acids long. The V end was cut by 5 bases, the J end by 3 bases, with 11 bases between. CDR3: CASSLGKFYEQYF. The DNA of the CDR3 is TGTGCCAGCAGCCTGGGGAAGTTCTACGAGCAGTACTTC.

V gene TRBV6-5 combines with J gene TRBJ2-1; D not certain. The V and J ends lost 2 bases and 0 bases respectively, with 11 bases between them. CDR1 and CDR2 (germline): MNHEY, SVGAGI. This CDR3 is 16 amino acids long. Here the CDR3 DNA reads TGTGCCAGCAGTTACACTCACATTAGCTCCTACAATGAGCAGTTCTTC. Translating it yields CASSYTHISSYNEQFF.

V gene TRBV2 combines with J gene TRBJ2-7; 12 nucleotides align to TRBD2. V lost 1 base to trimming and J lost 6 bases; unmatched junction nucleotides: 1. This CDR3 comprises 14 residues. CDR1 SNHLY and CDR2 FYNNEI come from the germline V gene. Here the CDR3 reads CASSEGTSGTEQYF. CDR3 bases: TGTGCCAGCAGTGAAGGGACTAGCGGGACCGAGCAGTACTTC.

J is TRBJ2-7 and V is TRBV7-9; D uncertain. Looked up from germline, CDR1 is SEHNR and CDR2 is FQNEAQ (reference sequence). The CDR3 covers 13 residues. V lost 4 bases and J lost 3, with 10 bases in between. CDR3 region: CASSSGHSYEQYF. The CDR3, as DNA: TGTGCCAGCAGCTCCGGGCATAGCTACGAGCAGTACTTC.

The CDR3 is CASSLGRSSRQFF. CDR3 DNA sequence: TGTGCCAGCAGTTTGGGAAGGTCATCCCGGCAGTTCTTC. This sequence joins TRBV27 and TRBJ2-1; D remains unclear. Germline CDR1 is MNHEY and CDR2 is SMNVEV (reference sequence). Trimming removed 3 bases at V and 12 bases at J, with 15 bases between. The CDR3 runs 13 residues.

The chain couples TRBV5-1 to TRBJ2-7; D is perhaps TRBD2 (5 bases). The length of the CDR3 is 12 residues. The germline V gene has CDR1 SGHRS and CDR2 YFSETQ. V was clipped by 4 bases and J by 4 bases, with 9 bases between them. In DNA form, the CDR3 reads TGCGCCAGCAGCCGGGAAGGGTACGAGCAGTACTTC. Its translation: CASSREGYEQYF.

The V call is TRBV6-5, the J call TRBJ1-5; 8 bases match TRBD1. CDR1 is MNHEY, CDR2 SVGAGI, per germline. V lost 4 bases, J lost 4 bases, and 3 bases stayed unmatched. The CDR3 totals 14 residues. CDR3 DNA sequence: TGTGCCAGCAGTTCCGGACAGGGTAATCAGCCCCAGCATTTT. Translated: CASSSGQGNQPQHF.

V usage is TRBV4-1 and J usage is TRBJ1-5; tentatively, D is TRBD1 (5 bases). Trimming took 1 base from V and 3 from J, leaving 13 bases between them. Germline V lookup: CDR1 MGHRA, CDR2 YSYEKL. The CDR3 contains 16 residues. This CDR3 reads CASSQVGRGANQPQHF. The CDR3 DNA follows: TGCGCCAGCAGCCAAGTCGGTAGGGGAGCCAATCAGCCCCAGCATTTT.